This TCR beta chain is drawn from a study of T cell responses to AZD1222 COVID-19 vaccine. On the study more broadly: Second-dose recipients at about 4 or about 12 weeks were treated as one pooled group. General study findings and limits: Clonal diversity was possibly underestimated; the donors were predominantly white British and more often female.

Generated by immunoSEQ multiplex PCR, the TCRdb table keeps only in-frame clones and is missing some. The data contain roughly 150,000 clones, under 95% of them singletons. The germline gives CDR1 MNHEY, CDR2 SMNVEV (reference sequence). The V gene lost 5 bases and the J gene lost 2 bases, with 9 bases spanning the gap. The CDR3 extends over 13 amino acids. This clone was seen just once. What it binds is not known. This receptor was obtained from an adult in good health. This chain joins TRBV27 and TRBJ1-2; D might be TRBD1 (6 bases). The source material was peripheral blood, sampled on day 0 of AZD1222 vaccination. The CDR3 here is CASSLGQNYGYTF. The CDR3 region has the DNA TGTGCCAGCAGTCTCGGACAGAACTATGGCTACACCTTC.